This T cell receptor beta chain was captured in a study of shared clonotypes between healthy human individuals. Study information: Per donor, CD8 memory used one plate, CD8 naive used two, CD4 memory used three and CD4 naive used three.

TCRdb's copy holds only in-frame clones and misses some; the assay was immunoSEQ multiplex PCR. There are around 2,000,000 clones in the sample; over 85% occur only once, and 0.9% to 1.4% lies in the top ten. Naive CD8 cells were CD45RO-negative, positively selected for CCR7, excluding terminally differentiated effector memory CD45RA+ cells. Germline loops: CDR1 SGHAT, CDR2 FQNNGV. The length of the CDR3 is 17 residues. V lost 5 bases and J lost 2; bases outside the gene matches: 8. This chain connects TRBV11-2 to TRBJ2-1; 11 bases map to TRBD2. Sequenced sample: naive CD8+ T cells sorted from blood. The receptor comes from a man younger than 35 in good health. This CDR3 is CASSRAAGLAAYNEQFF. The CDR3 nucleotides are TGTGCCAGCAGCCGAGCCGCGGGACTAGCGGCCTACAATGAGCAGTTCTTC.